This T cell receptor beta chain appears in the sequencing data of a study of cytomegalovirus exposure and HLA in healthy donors. Study-wide findings and caveats: In vitro work confirmed that a few CMV-associated chains recognize CMV antigens. An observed cluster of highly shared sequence variants was recorded as a likely sequencing artifact.

Concerning this clone itself: The antigen is unknown.

The PCR had 60 Vbeta and 13 Jbeta primers. The repertoire was sequenced with immunoSEQ multiplex PCR; TCRdb's copy has only in-frame clones and lacks some. The table shows about 150,000 clones, with roughly 74% occurring only once. This clonotype was sampled from a man aged 18 to 29 in good health and CMV-seronegative. The sequenced sample was PBMCs.

The CDR3 region is CTSSQDRVHNTGELFF. As DNA, the CDR3 is TGCACCAGCAGCCAAGATCGTGTACACAACACCGGGGAGCTGTTTTTT. This chain links TRBV1 with TRBJ2-2; the table calls TRBD1, which could not be checked here. TRBV1 is deemed a pseudogene. The CDR3 has 16 amino acids.